This T cell receptor beta chain came from a study of T cells in localized non-small cell lung cancer (dated by TCRdb to the early 2020s). About the full investigation: The study examined T cell repertoires in 200 to 300 patients with early-stage NSCLC and compared tumors with uninvolved tumor-adjacent lungs. The cohort consisted of approximately 240 treatment-naive NSCLC patients whose localized lung tumors had been resected. A mean age of roughly 64 years was recorded for the NSCLC patients, of whom around 120 were male and some 100 were female. Study-level results and caveats: Because the study design was exploratory, TCR variables were selected using unadjusted p-values without false-discovery rate correction. The highest T cell clonality was observed in uninvolved tumor-adjacent lung, where clonality exceeded that of tumor, suggesting that antigenic responses were more focused in uninvolved tumor-adjacent lung. A median of approximately 57 of the top 100 tumor clones were detected in paired uninvolved adjacent lung, and around 30 of these tumor clones were also found among the top 100 clones of the paired uninvolved adjacent lung. Higher blood T cell density associated with longer overall survival, while higher adjacent-lung clonality associated with shorter survival. Multi-region tumor sequencing was not performed, so intratumor heterogeneity could not be excluded.

At diagnosis, tumor, uninvolved tumor-adjacent lung and peripheral blood were collected and then preserved as a mix of FFPE and fresh-frozen material. For TCR repertoire profiling, blood samples were analyzed as peripheral blood mononuclear cells. Reading the germline V gene gives CDR1 SGHTA and CDR2 FQGNSA. V loses 5 bases of germline sequence and J loses 7 bases, and the interval between the two ends is 12 bases. Measured from the cysteine to the phenylalanine, the CDR3 is 13 residues long. Of all the DNA, just the CDR3 is kept, 39 bases in frame from base 1. TCR beta CDR3 regions were sequenced from DNA using the immunoSEQ Assay. Under the source paper's analysis protocol: To compute T cell density, TCR beta template counts were normalized to usable DNA, which was estimated by amplifying housekeeping genes. Richness was estimated using the preseqR package, with extrapolation to 400,000 templates for PBMC samples and to 120,000 templates for tissue samples. Clonality was calculated as one minus Pielou's evenness. Tissue-enriched TCRs were identified by differential abundance testing using productive amino-acid clonotypes, minimum total count 5 and alpha 0.1. Repertoire overlap between compartments was quantified with the Jaccard Index and Morisita Overlap Index. GLIPH grouped TCR beta CDR3s together with public tetramer-defined viral CDR3s, and a viral motif had to include at least three viral sequences and show V-gene enrichment. Here the immuneACCESS table is served through TCRdb, limited to in-frame sequences with V and J called. Missing clones are a known gap in these copies; in checked studies unresolved V genes cover under half, and the rest lacks a known reason. D and trimming were read from the DNA, whereas the V and J calls and clone size are those reported in that table. Across this sample there are roughly 30,000 clones, with around nine tenths seen only once. Clones ranked in the top ten supply 4.2% of the sample.

Of note for this clone: Its specific antigen is unknown. No clone much larger than this one lies a single base away; base qualities are absent.

The TCR sequence derives from a woman aged 40 to 75 with stage I lung adenocarcinoma. The chain joins TRBV7-2 to TRBJ1-5; the D gene is not confidently resolved. The specimen comprised peripheral blood, sampled before any cancer treatment. The DNA sequence reads TGTGCCAGCAGCCCCATTAATCTCCAGCCCCAGCATTTT. The resulting protein is CASSPINLQPQHF.